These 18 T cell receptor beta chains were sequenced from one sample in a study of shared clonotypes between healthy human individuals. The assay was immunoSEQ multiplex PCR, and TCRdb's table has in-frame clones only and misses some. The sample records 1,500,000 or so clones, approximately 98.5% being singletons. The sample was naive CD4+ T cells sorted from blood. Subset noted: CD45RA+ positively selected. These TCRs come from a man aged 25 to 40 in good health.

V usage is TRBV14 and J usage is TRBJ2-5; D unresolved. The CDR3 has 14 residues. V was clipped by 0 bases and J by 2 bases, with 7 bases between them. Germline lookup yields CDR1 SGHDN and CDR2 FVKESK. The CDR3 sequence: CASSQDFGQETQYF. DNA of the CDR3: TGTGCCAGCAGCCAAGATTTCGGACAAGAGACCCAGTACTTC.

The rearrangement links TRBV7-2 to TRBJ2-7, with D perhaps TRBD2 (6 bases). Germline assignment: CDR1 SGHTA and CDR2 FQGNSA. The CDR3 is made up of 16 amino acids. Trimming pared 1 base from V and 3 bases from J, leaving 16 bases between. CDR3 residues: CASSLDAGRLFYEQYF. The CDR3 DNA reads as TGTGCCAGCAGCTTAGACGCGGGGCGGCTTTTCTACGAGCAGTACTTC. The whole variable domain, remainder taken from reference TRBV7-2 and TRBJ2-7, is GAGVSQSPSNKVTEKGKDVELRCDPISGHTALYWYRQSLGQGLEFLIYFQGNSAPDKSGLPSDRFSAERTGGSVSTLTIQRTQQEDSAVYLCASSLDAGRLFYEQYFGPGTRLTVT.

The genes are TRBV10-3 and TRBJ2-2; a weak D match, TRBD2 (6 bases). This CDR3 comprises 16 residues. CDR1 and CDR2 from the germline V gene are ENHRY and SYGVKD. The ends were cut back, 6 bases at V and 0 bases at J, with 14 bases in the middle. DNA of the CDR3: TGTGCCATCAGCCCTATAGCGGTCGCGAACACCGGGGAGCTGTTTTTT. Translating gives CAISPIAVANTGELFF.

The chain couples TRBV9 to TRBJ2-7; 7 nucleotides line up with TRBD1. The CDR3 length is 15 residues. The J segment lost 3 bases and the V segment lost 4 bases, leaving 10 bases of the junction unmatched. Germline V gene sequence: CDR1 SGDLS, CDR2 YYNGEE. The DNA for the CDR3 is TGTGCCAGCAGCCCTCGACAGGGAGTCGGCTACGAGCAGTACTTC. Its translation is CASSPRQGVGYEQYF. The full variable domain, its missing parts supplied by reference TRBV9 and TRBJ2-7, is DSGVTQTPKHLITATGQRVTLRCSPRSGDLSVYWYQQSLDQGLQFLIQYYNGEERAKGNILERFSAQQFPDLHSELNLSSLELGDSALYFCASSPRQGVGYEQYFGPGTRLTVT.

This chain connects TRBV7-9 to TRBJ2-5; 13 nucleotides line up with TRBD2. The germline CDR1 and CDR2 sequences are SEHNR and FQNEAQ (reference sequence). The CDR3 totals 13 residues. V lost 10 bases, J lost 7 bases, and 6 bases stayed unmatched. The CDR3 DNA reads TGTGCCATCGGGACTAGCGGGATAGGGACCCAGTACTTC. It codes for CAIGTSGIGTQYF.

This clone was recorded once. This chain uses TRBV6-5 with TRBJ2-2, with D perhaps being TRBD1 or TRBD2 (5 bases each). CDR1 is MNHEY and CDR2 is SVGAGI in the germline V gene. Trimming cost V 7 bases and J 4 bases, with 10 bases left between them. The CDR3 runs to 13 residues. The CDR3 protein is CASKRDPTGELFF. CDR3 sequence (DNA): TGTGCCAGCAAACGGGACCCCACCGGGGAGCTGTTTTTT.

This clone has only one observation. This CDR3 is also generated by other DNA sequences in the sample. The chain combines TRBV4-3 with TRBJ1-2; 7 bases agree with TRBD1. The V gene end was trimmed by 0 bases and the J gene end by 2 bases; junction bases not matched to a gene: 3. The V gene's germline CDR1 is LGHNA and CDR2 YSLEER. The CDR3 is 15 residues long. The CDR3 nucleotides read TGCGCCAGCAGCCAAGAGGGCAGGGGGAACTATGGCTACACCTTC. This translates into CASSQEGRGNYGYTF.

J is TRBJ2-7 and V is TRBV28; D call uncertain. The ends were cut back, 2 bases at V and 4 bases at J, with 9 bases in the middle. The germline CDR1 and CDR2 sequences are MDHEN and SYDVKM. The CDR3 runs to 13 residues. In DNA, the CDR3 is TGTGCCAGCAGTTTAGGGGTGGGATACGAGCAGTACTTC. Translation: CASSLGVGYEQYF.

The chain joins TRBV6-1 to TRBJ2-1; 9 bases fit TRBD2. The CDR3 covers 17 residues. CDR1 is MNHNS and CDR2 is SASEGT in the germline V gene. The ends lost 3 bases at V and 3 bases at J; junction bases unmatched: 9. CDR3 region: CASSEREGRPRYNEQFF. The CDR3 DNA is TGTGCCAGCAGTGAGCGGGAGGGCCGCCCTCGCTACAATGAGCAGTTCTTC.

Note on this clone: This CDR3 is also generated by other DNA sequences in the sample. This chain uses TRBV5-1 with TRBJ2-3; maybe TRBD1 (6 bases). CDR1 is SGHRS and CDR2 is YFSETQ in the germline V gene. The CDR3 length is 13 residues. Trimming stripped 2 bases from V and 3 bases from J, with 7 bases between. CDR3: CASSLQGTDTQYF. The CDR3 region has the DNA TGCGCCAGCAGCTTACAGGGAACAGATACGCAGTATTTT.

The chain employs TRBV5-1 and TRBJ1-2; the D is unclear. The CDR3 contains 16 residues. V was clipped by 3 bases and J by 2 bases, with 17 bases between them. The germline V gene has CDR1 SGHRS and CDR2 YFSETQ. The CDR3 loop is CASSSDLGAGNYGYTF. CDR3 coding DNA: TGCGCCAGCAGCTCCGATTTGGGTGCGGGAAACTATGGCTACACCTTC.

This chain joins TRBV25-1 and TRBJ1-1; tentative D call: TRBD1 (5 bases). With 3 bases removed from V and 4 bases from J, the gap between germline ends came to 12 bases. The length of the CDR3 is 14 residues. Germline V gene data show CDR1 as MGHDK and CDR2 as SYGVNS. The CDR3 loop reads CASSDYGAGTEAFF. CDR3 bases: TGTGCCAGCAGTGATTACGGGGCTGGCACTGAAGCTTTCTTT.

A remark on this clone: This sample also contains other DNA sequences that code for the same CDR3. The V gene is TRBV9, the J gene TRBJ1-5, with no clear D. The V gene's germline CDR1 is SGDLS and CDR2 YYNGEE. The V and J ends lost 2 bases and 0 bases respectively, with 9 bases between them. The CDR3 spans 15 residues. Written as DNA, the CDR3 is TGTGCCAGCAGCGTGCGGGCGGATAGCAATCAGCCCCAGCATTTT. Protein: CASSVRADSNQPQHF.

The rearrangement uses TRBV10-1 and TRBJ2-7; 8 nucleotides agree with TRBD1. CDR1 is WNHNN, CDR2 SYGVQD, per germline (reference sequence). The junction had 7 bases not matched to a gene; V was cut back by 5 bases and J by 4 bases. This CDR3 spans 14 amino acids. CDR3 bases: TGCGCCAGCAGTAAGGGACAGGTCCCGTACGAGCAGTACTTC. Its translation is CASSKGQVPYEQYF.

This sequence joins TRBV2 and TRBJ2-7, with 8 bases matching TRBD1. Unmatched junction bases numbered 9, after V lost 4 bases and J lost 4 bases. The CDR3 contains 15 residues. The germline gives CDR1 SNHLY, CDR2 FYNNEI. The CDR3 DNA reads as TGTGCCAGCAGTGCCTTCCAGGGGGCGTTGTACGAGCAGTACTTC. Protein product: CASSAFQGALYEQYF.

CDR3 nucleotide sequence: TGTGCCACCTCTCAATGGGATTCGGATGAGCAGTTCTTC. Translated, it gives CATSQWDSDEQFF. J is TRBJ2-1 and V is TRBV15; no clear D gene. The germline V and J ends were trimmed by 8 bases and 8 bases, with 16 bases remaining between them. This CDR3 is built from 13 residues. Germline V CDR1 and CDR2: LNHNV, YYDKDF (reference sequence).

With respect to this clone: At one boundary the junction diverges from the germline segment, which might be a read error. The CDR3 loop is CAADRENYGYTF. As DNA, the CDR3 is TGCGCCGCGGACAGAGAAAACTATGGCTACACCTTC. This rearrangement joins TRBV15 to TRBJ1-2; D possibly corresponds to TRBD1 (6 bases). Germline V gives CDR1 LNHNV, CDR2 YYDKDF (reference sequence). The CDR3 sequence is 12 residues long.

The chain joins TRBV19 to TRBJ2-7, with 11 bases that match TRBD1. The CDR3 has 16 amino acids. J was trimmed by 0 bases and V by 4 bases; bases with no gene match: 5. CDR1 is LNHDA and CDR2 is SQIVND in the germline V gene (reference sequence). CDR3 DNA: TGTGCCAGTAGTACGGCCGGGACAGGGGGCTCCTACGAGCAGTACTTC. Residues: CASSTAGTGGSYEQYF.